A single T cell receptor beta chain is shown here with its context. As yet, its antigen is unknown. Only in-frame clones appear in the TCRdb table, and some are missing; sequencing was by immunoSEQ multiplex PCR. The sample consists of 90,000 to 100,000 clones, 60% to 75% of them appearing once. Treatment of patients with chemo-refractory metastatic non-small-cell lung cancer consisted of focal radiation plus CTLA-4 blockade with ipilimumab. The data are from a study of radiotherapy plus CTLA-4 blockade in lung cancer. The wider study: In about 20% of patients, objective responses were seen; 30% to 35% had disease control.

Study findings and constraints: How blood T cell clones changed early, along with interferon-beta, reportedly forecast response best. In blood, after radiotherapy plus ipilimumab, tumor-derived TCR clones expanded.

The length of the CDR3 is 14 residues. In germline, CDR1 is SGHKS, CDR2 YYEKEE (reference sequence). Deletions cut 7 bases from V and 4 bases from J, with 18 bases between. The source was peripheral blood, collected from a patient treated with radiotherapy plus ipilimumab. V and J are TRBV5-5 and TRBJ2-7, with TRBD2 as a possible D gene (7 bases). The sequence came from a human donor with non-small cell lung cancer who had a partial response to radiotherapy plus ipilimumab. Some clones in this sample may be carry-over from other donors' samples. CDR3 protein: CASGGAGVFYEQYF. CDR3 nucleotide sequence: TGTGCCAGCGGGGGGGCAGGGGTTTTTTACGAGCAGTACTTC.